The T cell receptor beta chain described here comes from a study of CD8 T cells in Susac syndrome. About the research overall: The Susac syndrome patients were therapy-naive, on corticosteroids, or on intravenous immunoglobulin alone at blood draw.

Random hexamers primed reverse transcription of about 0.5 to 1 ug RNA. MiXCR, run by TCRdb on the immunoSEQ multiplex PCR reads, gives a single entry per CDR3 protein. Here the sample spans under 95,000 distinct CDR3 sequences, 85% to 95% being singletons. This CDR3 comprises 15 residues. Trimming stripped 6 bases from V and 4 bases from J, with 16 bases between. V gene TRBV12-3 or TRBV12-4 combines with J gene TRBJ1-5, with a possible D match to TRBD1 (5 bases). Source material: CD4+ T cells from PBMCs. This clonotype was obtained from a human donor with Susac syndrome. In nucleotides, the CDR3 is TGTGCCAGCAGAGAAACCGGGACGGGTAATCAGCCCCAGCATTTT. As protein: CASRETGTGNQPQHF.